The 5 T cell receptor beta chains listed next were all sequenced from one sample in a study of breast tumors, draining lymph nodes, adjacent tissues. The lymph nodes were axillary draining lymph nodes from breast cancer patients. From the multiplex PCR reads, TCRdb called clonotypes with MiXCR, one entry per CDR3 protein. The data show approximately 250,000 distinct CDR3 sequences, around 35% seen once. The sample consisted of axillary lymph node tissue. The receptors were sampled from a female donor with breast cancer. Some clones in this sample may be carry-over from other donors' samples.

The chain carries TRBV2 and TRBJ1-5; TRBD1 matches at 7 bases. Germline assignment: CDR1 SNHLY and CDR2 FYNNEI. The CDR3 has 14 amino acids. V dropped 6 bases and J dropped 6; count of bases not matched to a gene: 8. CDR3 coding DNA: TGTGCCAGCAGAGGAGAGACAGGGACTCAGCCCCAGCATTTT. Translating it yields CASRGETGTQPQHF. The variable domain in full, completed from reference TRBV2 and TRBJ1-5, reads EPEVTQTPSHQVTQMGQEVILRCVPISNHLYFYWYRQILGQKVEFLVSFYNNEISEKSEIFDDQFSVERPDGSNFTLKIRSTKLEDSAMYFCASRGETGTQPQHFGDGTRLSIL.

The chain combines TRBV6-1 with TRBJ1-6; 10 bases agree with TRBD1. Germline CDR1 reads MNHNS; CDR2 reads SASEGT. Losses at the gene ends were 5 bases for V and 9 bases for J; bases not matched to a gene: 4. The CDR3 length is 14 residues. The CDR3 DNA sequence: TGTGCCAGCAGTCGAGGACAGGGGGTTTCACCCCTCCACTTT. Protein sequence: CASSRGQGVSPLHF.

This clonotype came up a few times. V usage is TRBV28 and J usage is TRBJ2-7; unclear D gene. Germline CDR1 is MDHEN and CDR2 is SYDVKM. The CDR3 totals 12 residues. V was clipped by 3 bases and J by 5 bases, with 8 bases between them. The CDR3 DNA reads as TGTGCCAGCAGTTTGACTGGAAACGAGCAGTACTTC. Translating gives CASSLTGNEQYF.

This clonotype was seen once. This sequence joins TRBV11-2 and TRBJ2-5; no definite D call. Germline loops: CDR1 SGHAT, CDR2 FQNNGV. The length of the CDR3 is 16 residues. V lost 1 base to trimming and J lost 1 base, with 13 bases between them. CDR3 in amino acids: CASSLGAIQPQETQYF. Here the CDR3 DNA reads TGTGCCAGCAGCTTAGGGGCAATTCAGCCCCAAGAGACCCAGTACTTC.

This clonotype has a count of ten or more. J is TRBJ2-3 and V is TRBV11-2; D remains ambiguous. Germline V gene data show CDR1 as SGHAT and CDR2 as FQNNGV. CDR3 length: 15 amino acids. Trimming took off 0 bases at V and 0 bases at J, with 7 bases between the two ends. The CDR3 region is CASSLEGFSTDTQYF. The CDR3 bases are TGTGCCAGCAGCTTAGAGGGGTTTAGCACAGATACGCAGTATTTT. Together with reference TRBV11-2 and TRBJ2-3, the CDR3 gives the full variable domain: EAGVAQSPRYKIIEKRQSVAFWCNPISGHATLYWYQQILGQGPKLLIQFQNNGVVDDSQLPKDRFSAERLKGVDSTLKIQPAKLEDSAVYLCASSLEGFSTDTQYFGPGTRLTVL.